These T cell receptor beta chains were read from a single sample in a study of T cell repertoires in cytomegalovirus infection. Each CDR3 protein gets one entry after TCRdb re-called the reads with MiXCR. Of about 770,000 distinct CDR3 sequences listed, just under 30% are singletons. Antigens of these TCRs are unknown. Sequences were derived from cultured CD8+ T cells from PBMCs, sampled from culture after CMV antigen stimulation. All receptors derive from a human donor in good health (CMV status not recorded). Some clones in this sample may be carry-over from other donors' samples. Both conserved end residues are part of each CDR3. A D gene is named only where the DNA matches it firmly. Size is stated for part of the rows, as once, few or many counts, or as a class when the clone is expanded.

NA,TRBV12-3/TRBV12-4,TRBJ2-2,NA,TGTGCCAGCAGAGAGGGAGCCGGGGAGCTGTTTTTT,CASREGAGELFF
NA,TRBV27,TRBJ2-7,NA,TGTGCCAGCAGTTTTGGGGTCATGCAGGGCGAGCAGTACTTC,CASSFGVMQGEQYF
TRBD1,TRBV7-9,TRBJ2-1,few,TGTGCCAGCAGCTCTGGGACAGGAGAACCCACCGTGGGCGATGAGCAGTTCTTC,CASSSGTGEPTVGDEQFF
NA,TRBV12-3/TRBV12-4,TRBJ1-1,NA,TGTGCCAGCAGTTTAGCGAGGTGGCTCACTGAAGCTTTCTTT,CASSLARWLTEAFF
NA,TRBV7-9,TRBJ1-6,once,TGTGCCAGCAGCAGAAGGGAAGACAGAAGCTCCTATAATTCACCCCTCCACTTT,CASSRREDRSSYNSPLHF
NA,TRBV7-6,TRBJ1-4,many,TGTGCCAGCAGCTTTGGGGCAGGGCTTAATGAAAAACTGTTTTTT,CASSFGAGLNEKLFF
TRBD1,TRBV5-4,TRBJ2-4,NA,TGTGCCAGCAGCTCTAAGACGGACAGGGGAAGTATAAACATTCAGTACTTC,CASSSKTDRGSINIQYF
TRBD2,TRBV11-2,TRBJ2-3,few,TGTGCCAGCAGCGGTGCCTCTATAGCGGGGGGAGACACAGATACGCAGTATTTT,CASSGASIAGGDTDTQYF
NA,TRBV6-6,TRBJ1-2,few,TGTGCCAGCAGTTGGGCACAGTTCGATGGCTACACCTTC,CASSWAQFDGYTF
TRBD1,TRBV19,TRBJ2-2,NA,TGTGCCAGTAAAGGGACAGGGGGAACCGGGGAGCTGTTTTTT,CASKGTGGTGELFF
TRBD1,TRBV20-1,TRBJ1-2,NA,TGCAGTGCTAGAGATCCAAGTGCGGGGCGGGACAGGGGCTATGGCTACACCTTC,CSARDPSAGRDRGYGYTF
TRBD1,TRBV7-3,TRBJ1-1,NA,TGTGCCAGCAGCTACCGACAGGGGGCGGGCACTGAAGCTTTCTTT,CASSYRQGAGTEAFF
NA,TRBV2,TRBJ2-7,NA,TGTGCCAGCCTTGGACTACGAGAATATGAGCAGTACTTC,CASLGLREYEQYF
TRBD1,TRBV2,TRBJ2-2,NA,TGTGCCAGCAAAGTCTCCGGGACAGCGAACACCGGGGAGCTGTTTTTT,CASKVSGTANTGELFF
NA,TRBV20-1,TRBJ2-5,few,TGCAGTGCTAGAGATCGGGACCGCCTAGAGACCCAGTACTTC,CSARDRDRLETQYF
NA,TRBV5-1,TRBJ2-1,NA,TGCGCCAGCAGCTTGGAGTGGGCTGAGCAGTTCTTC,CASSLEWAEQFF
NA,TRBV7-1,TRBJ1-1,NA,TGTGCCAGCAGCAGGGGAGCGGGGTCCAAGGCTTTCTTT,CASSRGAGSKAFF
NA,TRBV24-1,TRBJ2-5,NA,TGTGCCACCAGTTCGTCAGGGAGAGACCAAGAGACCCAGTACTTC,CATSSSGRDQETQYF
TRBD1,TRBV7-8,TRBJ2-5,many,TGTGCCAGCAGCTTAGCGGGACAGGGACCCTGGTACCAAGAGACCCAGTACTTC,CASSLAGQGPWYQETQYF